The rows below give T cell receptor beta chains drawn from one sample of a study of T-cell reconstitution after alpha-beta-depleted transplantation in children. TCRdb itself ran the PCR reads through MiXCR, one entry per CDR3 protein. The sample lists almost 600,000 distinct CDR3 sequences, 25% to 30% occurring once. Here the sequenced sample was PBMCs, taken before TCRalphabeta/CD19-depleted stem cell transplant. Receptor source: a boy in the first two years of life with Wiskott-Aldrich syndrome, due to receive a stem cell transplant. The CDR3 runs from the conserved cysteine through the conserved F or W. A D gene is named only where the DNA matches it firmly. Where a row states a size, it is once, few, many or the class of an expanded clone; other rows omit it.

TRBJ2-7	-	-	TRBV12-3/TRBV12-4	CASSMREAYEQYF	TGTGCCAGCAGTATGAGAGAGGCCTACGAGCAGTACTTC
TRBJ1-2	TRBD1	-	TRBV9	CASSFRTGGGYGYTF	TGTGCCAGCAGCTTCCGGACAGGGGGCGGCTATGGCTACACCTTC
TRBJ2-1	TRBD2	few	TRBV20-1	CSASSLAGSTYNEQFF	TGCAGTGCTAGTAGTCTAGCGGGATCCACCTACAATGAGCAGTTCTTC
TRBJ2-7	-	-	TRBV6-9	CARTRTYEQYF	TGTGCCAGGACACGGACCTACGAGCAGTACTTC
TRBJ1-5	TRBD1	-	TRBV6-1	CASSRRPGGGNQPQHF	TGTGCCAGCAGTCGAAGACCAGGGGGAGGTAATCAGCCCCAGCATTTT
TRBJ1-1	-	few	TRBV20-1	CSALGRGPRNTEAFF	TGCAGTGCTTTGGGCAGGGGCCCAAGGAACACTGAAGCTTTCTTT
TRBJ2-5	TRBD1	few	TRBV6-1	CASIFSGQGAETQYF	TGTGCCAGCATCTTTTCGGGACAGGGGGCAGAGACCCAGTACTTC
TRBJ2-5	-	few	TRBV7-2	CASSHRGPPGGETQYF	TGTGCCAGCAGCCATAGGGGCCCACCCGGAGGAGAGACCCAGTACTTC
TRBJ2-7	TRBD1	-	TRBV3-1	CASSRLNRGPYEQYF	TGTGCCAGCAGCCGACTAAACAGGGGTCCCTACGAGCAGTACTTC
TRBJ1-2	TRBD1	-	TRBV20-1	CSASTGVDGYTF	TGCAGTGCTAGTACAGGGGTCGATGGCTACACCTTC
TRBJ2-1	-	few	TRBV15	CATSTTGWWTYNEQFF	TGTGCCACCAGCACCACAGGGTGGTGGACCTACAATGAGCAGTTCTTC
TRBJ2-7	-	many	TRBV5-1	CASSLDRGLYEQYF	TGTGCCAGCAGCTTAGACCGGGGCCTGTACGAGCAGTACTTC
TRBJ2-7	-	few	TRBV27	CASSLSAGPSYEQYF	TGTGCCAGCAGTTTATCGGCTGGGCCCTCCTACGAGCAGTACTTC
TRBJ2-7	TRBD1	-	TRBV11-2	CASSLEGQGAYRTEQYF	TGTGCCAGCAGCTTAGAGGGACAGGGGGCATACCGAACCGAGCAGTACTTC
TRBJ2-1	-	-	TRBV4-2	CASSQDGAGQPRNEQFF	TGTGCCAGCAGCCAAGATGGCGCAGGCCAACCGAGGAATGAGCAGTTCTTC
TRBJ2-7	TRBD1	once	TRBV7-9	CASSLADRSPSYEQYF	TGTGCCAGCAGCTTAGCGGACAGGTCGCCCTCCTACGAGCAGTACTTC
TRBJ1-1	-	-	TRBV20-1	CSARAPVPGNTEAFF	TGCAGTGCTAGAGCGCCTGTCCCGGGGAACACTGAAGCTTTCTTT
TRBJ2-2	-	few	TRBV20-1	CSASGNTGELFF	TGCAGTGCTAGCGGGAACACCGGGGAGCTGTTTTTT
TRBJ2-2	TRBD2	many	TRBV11-1	CASSLWTSGSLHSGTGELFF	TGTGCCAGCAGCCTTTGGACTAGCGGGAGTTTGCATTCAGGGACCGGGGAGCTGTTTTTT
TRBJ2-1	-	-	TRBV29-1	CSAGAYEQFF	TGCAGCGCAGGGGCGTATGAGCAGTTCTTC
TRBJ2-5	-	-	TRBV7-6	CASSFSTAIQETQYF	TGTGCCAGCAGCTTTTCGACAGCTATCCAAGAGACCCAGTACTTC
TRBJ2-6	TRBD2	-	TRBV12-5	CASAQSGGGPISGANVLTF	TGTGCTAGTGCCCAGTCCGGGGGAGGGCCGATCTCTGGGGCCAACGTCCTGACTTTC
TRBJ2-5	-	few	TRBV5-1	CASSLKPKETQYF	TGCGCCAGCAGCTTGAAGCCTAAAGAGACCCAGTACTTC
TRBJ2-1	TRBD2	few	TRBV9	CASSVAASGRNEQFF	TGTGCCAGCAGCGTAGCTGCTAGCGGGAGGAATGAGCAGTTCTTC
TRBJ1-3	-	few	TRBV30	CAWSVKRGVAGNTIYF	TGTGCCTGGAGTGTAAAACGGGGAGTGGCGGGAAACACCATATATTTT
TRBJ2-3	TRBD2	few	TRBV25-1	CASGGLLAGEDTQYF	TGTGCCAGCGGTGGACTCCTAGCGGGGGAAGATACGCAGTATTTT
TRBJ2-1	-	-	TRBV12-3/TRBV12-4	CASSLIRGYNEQFF	TGTGCCAGCAGTTTAATTCGGGGTTACAATGAGCAGTTCTTC
TRBJ2-5	TRBD1	many	TRBV20-1	CSARTGQETQYF	TGCAGTGCTAGGACAGGGCAAGAGACCCAGTACTTC
TRBJ2-1	TRBD2	-	TRBV5-1	CASRETSGSYEQFF	TGCGCCAGCAGGGAGACTAGCGGGAGTTATGAGCAGTTCTTC
TRBJ2-1	-	-	TRBV11-3	CASSLDLRVHEQFF	TGTGCCAGCAGCTTAGATCTCAGGGTCCATGAGCAGTTCTTC
TRBJ2-7	-	few	TRBV5-1	CASSFVNGPGQGPYEQYF	TGCGCCAGCAGCTTCGTTAATGGTCCGGGACAAGGCCCTTACGAGCAGTACTTC
TRBJ2-1	-	-	TRBV2	CASSATFFNEQFF	TGTGCCAGCAGTGCTACATTTTTCAATGAGCAGTTCTTC
TRBJ2-7	TRBD2	-	TRBV20-1	CSARAGGPSEQYF	TGCAGTGCTAGAGCGGGAGGGCCCTCCGAGCAGTACTTC
TRBJ2-7	-	few	TRBV7-8	CASSLTTRWLDEQYF	TGTGCCAGCAGCTTGACCACTAGGTGGCTAGACGAGCAGTACTTC
TRBJ1-4	-	few	TRBV12-3/TRBV12-4	CASSLGRGTLEKLFF	TGTGCCAGCAGTTTGGGAAGGGGTACCTTGGAAAAACTGTTTTTT
TRBJ1-4	TRBD1	few	TRBV29-1	CSVRPGQGNEKLFF	TGCAGCGTGCGGCCGGGACAGGGTAATGAAAAACTGTTTTTT
TRBJ1-2	-	-	TRBV27	CASSPKSRFQEAYGYTF	TGTGCCAGCAGTCCGAAGTCCAGGTTCCAGGAGGCCTATGGCTACACCTTC
TRBJ2-3	TRBD2	few	TRBV27	CASSPDRTSGLVDTQYF	TGTGCCAGCAGTCCCGATCGGACTAGCGGGCTTGTTGATACGCAGTATTTT
TRBJ2-3	-	once	TRBV6-2/TRBV6-3	CASSYDHAVRWGTQYF	TGTGCCAGCAGTTACGATCATGCGGTGAGATGGGGTACGCAGTATTTT
TRBJ2-3	-	-	TRBV27	CASSLPGHGTDTQYF	TGTGCCAGCAGTTTACCGGGACACGGCACAGATACGCAGTATTTT
TRBJ2-5	-	few	TRBV5-1	CASSLVLGAETQYF	TGCGCCAGCAGCTTGGTCTTGGGCGCAGAGACCCAGTACTTC
TRBJ2-5	-	few	TRBV5-1	CASSLETGYWETQYF	TGCGCCAGCAGCTTGGAAACAGGGTATTGGGAGACCCAGTACTTC
TRBJ2-1	TRBD2	-	TRBV5-1	CASRSSGTTLNEQFF	TGCGCCAGCAGATCTTCCGGGACTACCCTCAATGAGCAGTTCTTC
TRBJ2-7	TRBD2	-	TRBV5-4	CASTPTSSGSRSEQYF	TGTGCCAGCACCCCGACCTCTAGCGGGAGTCGTTCCGAGCAGTACTTC
TRBJ2-1	-	few	TRBV7-6	CASSSVPRYNEQFF	TGTGCCAGCAGCTCAGTCCCCAGGTACAATGAGCAGTTCTTC
TRBJ2-6	-	-	TRBV7-2	CASSFRGLSGANVLTF	TGTGCCAGCAGCTTTCGTGGCCTTTCTGGGGCCAACGTCCTGACTTTC
TRBJ1-1	-	many	TRBV20-1	CSARRSNTEAFF	TGCAGTGCTAGAAGGTCGAACACTGAAGCTTTCTTT
TRBJ2-1	-	few	TRBV5-1	CASSKPTQLSEQFF	TGCGCCAGCAGCAAACCCACCCAACTGTCTGAGCAGTTCTTC
TRBJ1-1	-	-	TRBV5-5	CASSFFGDTEAFF	TGTGCCAGCAGCTTTTTTGGGGACACTGAAGCTTTCTTT
TRBJ2-2	-	few	TRBV7-3	CASSATSAGELFF	TGTGCCAGCAGCGCGACCTCGGCCGGGGAGCTGTTTTTT
TRBJ2-3	TRBD1	-	TRBV28	CASSSRQGTYTDTQYF	TGTGCCAGCAGTTCCCGACAGGGGACCTACACAGATACGCAGTATTTT
TRBJ2-7	TRBD1	-	TRBV15	CATSRGLDRGSYEQYF	TGTGCCACCAGCAGGGGCCTCGACAGGGGCTCCTACGAGCAGTACTTC
TRBJ2-2	-	few	TRBV10-1	CATQERPNTGELFF	TGCGCCACCCAGGAGCGGCCGAACACCGGGGAGCTGTTTTTT
TRBJ2-3	-	-	TRBV6-5	CASSSTGAITDTQYF	TGTGCCAGCAGTTCCACGGGAGCCATTACAGATACGCAGTATTTT
TRBJ2-1	TRBD2	-	TRBV4-2	CASSQGLAGGLGEQFF	TGTGCCAGCAGCCAAGGACTAGCGGGAGGATTGGGTGAGCAGTTCTTC
TRBJ2-5	TRBD1	-	TRBV2	CASRPTGGTETQYF	TGTGCCAGCAGGCCGACAGGGGGAACGGAGACCCAGTACTTC
TRBJ1-4	-	-	TRBV24-1	CATSDRGLNYNEKLFF	TGTGCCACCAGTGATCGGGGTCTGAATTATAATGAAAAACTGTTTTTT
TRBJ1-5	TRBD1	-	TRBV28	CASSLRQRGRIYGNQPQHF	TGTGCCAGCAGTTTACGCCAGAGGGGGCGCATATATGGCAATCAGCCCCAGCATTTT